A selection of T cell receptor beta chains follows, all from one sample in a study of T cell responses to AZD1222 COVID-19 vaccine. Sequenced by immunoSEQ multiplex PCR; TCRdb stores in-frame clones only, minus some. The repertoire includes about 190,000 clones, just over 90% of them detected once, and 0.99% sits in the top ten. The source material was peripheral blood, sampled on day 0 of AZD1222 vaccination. These receptor sequences come from an adult in good health. Each CDR3 is given with its conserved first and last residue. D genes are given only for firm matches. Some rows mark clone size as missing; the rest say once, few, many or name a class of expanded clone.

v_gene,j_gene,abundance,d_gene,CDR3aa
TRBV4-2,TRBJ1-1,.,TRBD1,CASSPSGQGASEAFF
TRBV7-2,TRBJ2-7,.,TRBD1,CASSLAQGAHEQYF
TRBV4-1,TRBJ1-1,.,.,CASSQDPPLRDTEAFF
TRBV5-1,TRBJ2-3,.,TRBD2,CASSRIGTSGTDTQYF
TRBV5-1,TRBJ1-2,.,.,CASSLGGRANYGYTF
TRBV7-9,TRBJ1-4,.,TRBD1,CASSLAAGGSEKLFF
TRBV9,TRBJ1-2,.,TRBD1,CASSVLDGTGGTYGYTF
TRBV5-1,TRBJ1-2,.,.,CASSPVGLGYTF
TRBV7-2,TRBJ2-5,.,TRBD2,CASRLRPTSGVQETQYF
TRBV19,TRBJ2-4,.,TRBD2,CASRGLAGNIQYF
TRBV4-1,TRBJ2-7,.,.,CASSQDSREPDYEQYF
TRBV24-1,TRBJ2-7,once,.,CATIDSAGPYHEQYF
TRBV9,TRBJ2-7,.,TRBD2,CASSASPTSGSLNEQYF
TRBV9,TRBJ2-1,.,.,CASSPSGAMGSYNEQFF
TRBV6-5,TRBJ1-1,once,TRBD1,CASSKTGDTEAFF
TRBV27,TRBJ1-4,.,.,CASSLSGGRGEKLFF
TRBV9,TRBJ2-1,.,TRBD2,CASSVDGRDEQFF
TRBV4-1,TRBJ2-7,.,.,CASSQAAGSPYEQYF
TRBV6-5,TRBJ2-3,.,.,CASNDTPHQVGTQYF
TRBV9,TRBJ2-5,.,TRBD2,CASSVDTSGGVRETQYF
TRBV13,TRBJ2-5,.,TRBD2,CASSPGGSGSQETQYF
TRBV4-3,TRBJ2-1,.,.,CASSQGAVSFMEQFF
TRBV2,TRBJ1-5,.,.,CASSGGSQPQHF
TRBV7-3,TRBJ2-5,.,.,CASSLGGGPKETQYF
TRBV12-3/TRBV12-4,TRBJ1-1,once,.,CASSSENTEAFF
TRBV10-3,TRBJ1-6,.,.,CAISEKSSGSGSPLHF
TRBV7-2,TRBJ2-3,.,TRBD2,CASSPHGLAGDQDTQYF
TRBV28,TRBJ1-4,.,.,CASSLVGDANEKLFF
TRBV27,TRBJ2-7,few,.,CASSLTTSYEQYF
TRBV18,TRBJ1-3,.,.,CASSPSQGAITANTIYF
TRBV2,TRBJ2-1,.,TRBD1,CASSEGTGVLQFF
TRBV11-3,TRBJ2-2,.,TRBD1,CASSPKTGQGANTGELFF
TRBV4-1,TRBJ1-1,.,TRBD1,CASSQDTGDTEAFF
TRBV13,TRBJ2-7,.,.,CASSFTGLGFYEQYF
TRBV19,TRBJ1-2,.,.,CASAWGDYGYTF
TRBV28,TRBJ1-3,.,.,CASSPRDTIYF
TRBV5-1,TRBJ2-4,.,TRBD1,CASSQGQGGDIQYF
TRBV5-1,TRBJ1-6,few,.,CASSWEGVRNSPLHF
TRBV10-2,TRBJ2-3,.,TRBD2,CASTLAGFPDTQYF
TRBV3-1/TRBV3-2,TRBJ1-1,.,TRBD1,CASSQVQGAEAFF
TRBV3-1/TRBV3-2,TRBJ2-6,.,.,CASSPTNRVSGANVLTF
TRBV7-9,TRBJ1-2,.,.,CASSSTAGTHYGYTF
TRBV11-3,TRBJ2-7,.,.,CASSFLWSPGYEQYF
TRBV11-2,TRBJ2-5,.,.,CASSQGSGSARGLQETQYF
TRBV9,TRBJ2-1,.,TRBD2,CASSVGGLPNEQFF
TRBV7-9,TRBJ1-1,.,.,CASSLAGGSNTEAFF